These 26 T cell receptor beta chains originate from one sample sequenced in a study of spatial heterogeneity in lung cancer. A single record per CDR3 protein comes from TCRdb applying MiXCR to the 5' RACE reads. The table includes around 26,000 distinct CDR3 sequences, more than 6.5% detected once. Time point noted: sample taken at primary tumor resection. In each case, whole RNA from tumor, nontumor lung or frozen PBMC was sequenced unsorted. Material: PBMCs, obtained at surgery. All receptors derive from a male donor with early-stage non-small cell lung cancer.

This clonotype rates as medium-sized. The V call is TRBV28, the J call TRBJ2-1, with 7 bases fitting TRBD1. Trimming took 1 base from V and 4 from J; bases not matched to a gene: 4. This CDR3 spans 15 amino acids. Germline CDR1 reads MDHEN; CDR2 reads SYDVKM. CDR3 in amino acids: CASSLFSQGYNEQFF. The CDR3 bases are TGTGCCAGCAGTTTATTCTCACAGGGGTACAATGAGCAGTTCTTC.

There are a few counts of this clonotype. The V gene is TRBV28, the J gene TRBJ2-2, with a tentative D call TRBD2 (5 bases). Trimming removed 5 bases from V and 5 bases from J, with 21 bases in between. Germline V gene lookup returns CDR1 MDHEN and CDR2 SYDVKM. This CDR3 is 17 amino acids long. CDR3 protein: CASSTVPRVLKTGELFF. CDR3 coding DNA: TGTGCCAGCAGTACTGTACCGAGGGTTTTAAAGACCGGGGAGCTGTTTTTT. Full variable domain (remainder filled in from reference TRBV28 and TRBJ2-2): DVKVTQSSRYLVKRTGEKVFLECVQDMDHENMFWYRQDPGLGLRLIYFSYDVKMKEKGDIPEGYSVSREKKERFSLILESASTNQTSMYLCASSTVPRVLKTGELFFGEGSRLTVL.

The chain employs TRBV4-3 and TRBJ2-7, with 7 bases identical to TRBD1. CDR1 and CDR2 from the germline V gene are LGHNA and YSLEER. The CDR3 contains 14 residues. The J segment lost 2 bases and the V segment lost 4 bases, leaving 5 bases of the junction unmatched. This chain's CDR3 is CASSRGTDAYEQYF. The CDR3 DNA reads as TGCGCCAGCAGCCGAGGGACAGATGCCTACGAGCAGTACTTC.

This clonotype showed up many times. V is TRBV7-9 and J is TRBJ2-3, with D unresolved. Germline-derived CDR1 and CDR2 are SEHNR and FQNEAQ (reference sequence). This CDR3 spans 14 amino acids. V lost 4 bases to trimming and J lost 3 bases, with 11 bases between them. The CDR3 loop reads CASSSSLRTDTQYF. The CDR3 nucleotides are TGTGCCAGCAGCTCCTCCCTAAGAACAGATACGCAGTATTTT.

This clonotype was detected many times. The V call is TRBV7-9, the J call TRBJ1-1; possible D gene TRBD1, 5 bases. V lost 0 bases and J lost 4, with 6 bases in between. The length of the CDR3 is 13 residues. Germline V gives CDR1 SEHNR, CDR2 FQNEAQ (reference sequence). In DNA form, the CDR3 reads TGTGCCAGCAGCTTAGCAGGGGTCACTGAAGCTTTCTTT. This translates into CASSLAGVTEAFF.

This clonotype was seen many times. The chain employs TRBV6-6 and TRBJ2-1; D is ambiguous. CDR1 and CDR2 (germline): MNHNY, SVGAGI (reference sequence). V was clipped by 3 bases and J by 1 base, with 10 bases between them. The CDR3 is 15 residues long. The DNA of the CDR3 is TGTGCCAGCAGTTATGGGCGGTCTTCCTACAATGAGCAGTTCTTC. It specifies CASSYGRSSYNEQFF.

The chain carries TRBV7-3 and TRBJ2-2; a possible D gene is TRBD2 (6 bases). CDR1 SGHTA and CDR2 FQGTGA come from the germline V gene. This CDR3 has 15 residues. The germline V and J ends were trimmed by 6 bases and 1 base, with 12 bases remaining between them. CDR3 sequence (DNA): TGTGCCAGCAGTATGGAGGGGATGAACACCGGGGAGCTGTTTTTT. It codes for CASSMEGMNTGELFF.

This clonotype showed up many times. The genes are TRBV5-6 and TRBJ2-1; 11 bases map to TRBD2. With 4 bases clipped from V and 7 bases from J, the junction kept 10 bases outside the gene matches. This CDR3 contains 16 residues. Germline-derived CDR1 and CDR2 are SGHDT and YYEEEE. DNA for the CDR3: TGTGCCAGCAGCCAACTAGCGGGAGTATCCGCTAATGAGCAGTTCTTC. This encodes CASSQLAGVSANEQFF.

This clonotype was seen ten or more times. The V and J genes are TRBV20-1 and TRBJ2-1; 7 positions match TRBD2. The CDR3 runs to 16 residues. CDR1 is DFQATT and CDR2 is SNEGSKA in the germline V gene (reference sequence). The DNA for the CDR3 is TGCAGCGGGGCGGGGGATGGGGCTGGCTCCTACAATGAGCAGTTCTTC. Translating gives CSGAGDGAGSYNEQFF.

In its sample, this clonotype was seen many times. The CDR3 DNA reads as TGTGCCAGCTCGGAGGGACAGGGGCACTATGGCTACACCTTC. Its protein is CASSEGQGHYGYTF. The rearrangement joins TRBV18 to TRBJ1-2, with 10 bases lining up with TRBD1. Per the germline V gene, CDR1 is KGHSH and CDR2 is LQKENI. The CDR3 contains 14 residues. Trimming cost V 6 bases and J 3 bases; bases outside gene matches: 4.

This clonotype was seen at least ten times. This chain connects TRBV5-1 to TRBJ1-5, with D tentatively TRBD1 (6 bases). This CDR3 is 14 amino acids long. CDR1 is SGHRS and CDR2 is YFSETQ in the germline V gene. Between the trimmed V and J ends, which lost 0 bases and 5 bases, there was a span of 9 bases. Written as DNA, the CDR3 is TGCGCCAGCAGCTTGGTACAGGGCGATCAGCCCCAGCATTTT. It is translated as CASSLVQGDQPQHF.

This clonotype was seen many times. The V call is TRBV5-1, the J call TRBJ2-7; 8 nucleotides agree with TRBD1. CDR3 length equals 14 residues. The V gene's germline CDR1 is SGHRS and CDR2 YFSETQ. The trim removed 3 bases at V and 1 base at J, leaving 3 bases unmatched. The CDR3 loop reads CASSSGTGSYEQYF. CDR3 sequence (DNA): TGCGCCAGCAGCTCCGGGACAGGTTCCTACGAGCAGTACTTC. The entire variable domain, with the rest obtained from reference TRBV5-1 and TRBJ2-7, is as follows: KAGVTQTPRYLIKTRGQQVTLSCSPISGHRSVSWYQQTPGQGLQFLFEYFSETQRNKGNFPGRFSGRQFSNSRSEMNVSTLELGDSALYLCASSSGTGSYEQYFGPGTRLTVT.

This clonotype was counted at least ten times. J is TRBJ2-7 and V is TRBV6-1; tentative D call: TRBD2 (5 bases). Trimming took 4 bases from V and 2 from J, leaving 12 bases between them. Germline CDR1 reads MNHNS; CDR2 reads SASEGT. The CDR3 sequence is 14 residues long. The CDR3 region has the DNA TGTGCCAGCAGTGCTGCGGGTACTACCTACGAGCAGTACGTC. Translation: CASSAAGTTYEQYV.

About this clonotype itself: This may stem from a read error, because a much larger clone lies one nucleotide away. This chain links TRBV5-1 with TRBJ2-7; 9 nucleotides agree with TRBD1. CDR3 length: 14 residues. Germline-derived CDR1 and CDR2 are SGHRS and YFSETQ. CDR3 DNA sequence: TGCGCCAGCAGGGAAGGGACAGGGAACTACGAGCTGTACTTC. It codes for CASREGTGNYELYF.

The rearrangement uses TRBV5-5 and TRBJ2-3; D gene unclear. V was clipped by 0 bases and J by 2 bases, with 10 bases between them. Germline CDR1 and CDR2: SGHKS and YYEKEE (reference sequence). This CDR3 has 15 amino acids. The CDR3 sequence: CASSLGAGYTDTQYF. The CDR3 DNA reads TGTGCCAGCAGCTTGGGGGCAGGCTACACAGATACGCAGTATTTT.

The J gene is TRBJ2-7, the V gene TRBV5-1, with 7 nucleotides matching TRBD1. The CDR3 consists of 13 residues. V gave up 2 bases and J gave up 5 bases; unmatched junction bases: 4. Germline V gene data show CDR1 as SGHRS and CDR2 as YFSETQ. The CDR3 DNA is TGCGCCAGCAGCTTCAACAGGGGCCACGAGCAGTACTTC. Amino acid sequence: CASSFNRGHEQYF. The full variable domain, with the rest looked up from reference TRBV5-1 and TRBJ2-7, is KAGVTQTPRYLIKTRGQQVTLSCSPISGHRSVSWYQQTPGQGLQFLFEYFSETQRNKGNFPGRFSGRQFSNSRSEMNVSTLELGDSALYLCASSFNRGHEQYFGPGTRLTVT.

This clonotype was seen only a few times. The chain recombines TRBV20-1 with TRBJ2-2, with D unclear. Per germline, CDR1 DFQATT and CDR2 SNEGSKA (reference sequence). The CDR3 spans 12 residues. V was pared by 0 bases and J by 7 bases, with 6 bases between. DNA for the CDR3: TGCAGTGCTAGAGATCAACTCGGGGAGCTGTTTTTT. Encoded protein: CSARDQLGELFF.

There are a few counts of this clonotype. The chain recombines TRBV30 with TRBJ1-5, with D maybe TRBD1 (5 bases). The CDR3 extends over 13 amino acids. The V end lost 5 bases, the J end lost 3 bases, and 11 bases lay between the germline ends. Germline CDR1 and CDR2: GTSNPN and SVGIG (reference sequence). The CDR3 loop is CAWAGTYNQPQHF. The CDR3 DNA reads as TGTGCCTGGGCCGGGACCTACAATCAGCCCCAGCATTTT.

This clonotype was counted ten times or more. The chain combines TRBV7-2 with TRBJ2-3; D not certain. CDR1 SGHTA and CDR2 FQGNSA come from the germline V gene. Trimming removed 3 bases at V and 1 base at J, with 5 bases between. The CDR3 has 13 amino acids. The CDR3 spells CASSFRRTDTQYF. The CDR3, as DNA: TGTGCCAGCAGCTTCAGGCGCACAGATACGCAGTATTTT.

This clonotype occurred many times. The chain carries TRBV9 and TRBJ2-1; 10 positions agree with TRBD2. V was pared by 4 bases and J by 10 bases, with 11 bases of the junction left unmatched. This CDR3 has 15 amino acids. Germline CDR1 SGDLS, CDR2 YYNGEE. CDR3 bases: TGTGCCAGCAGCCAAAACCCGGGACTAGCGTCCGAGCAGTTCTTC. Amino acids: CASSQNPGLASEQFF.

The gene calls are TRBV10-3 and TRBJ1-2; possibly TRBD1 for D (6 bases). CDR1 and CDR2 from the germline V gene are ENHRY and SYGVKD. The CDR3 spans 15 residues. Trimming removed 4 bases at V and 3 bases at J, with 15 bases between. The CDR3 sequence is CAISVGTSAYYGYTF. CDR3 coding DNA: TGTGCCATCAGTGTGGGGACATCGGCTTACTATGGCTACACCTTC.

This clonotype was found many times. V usage is TRBV2 and J usage is TRBJ1-1, with 7 bases identical to TRBD1. The germline CDR1 and CDR2 sequences are SNHLY and FYNNEI. V trimming: 4 bases; J trimming: 5 bases; junction bases outside the gene matches: 7. The CDR3 runs 14 residues. CDR3 DNA sequence: TGTGCCAGCAGTGCAAGCACGACAGGGACTGAAGCTTTCTTT. It yields the protein CASSASTTGTEAFF.

The chain carries TRBV5-1 and TRBJ1-1, with D perhaps matching TRBD1 (5 bases). Germline V gene lookup returns CDR1 SGHRS and CDR2 YFSETQ. CDR3 length: 15 amino acids. V was shortened by 4 bases and J by 3 bases, with 16 bases between the two germline ends. CDR3 in amino acids: CASSTPGRPDTEAFF. In DNA, the CDR3 is TGCGCCAGCAGCACCCCAGGGCGACCTGACACTGAAGCTTTCTTT.

This clonotype was picked up many times. The J gene is TRBJ2-3, the V gene TRBV20-1, with D unclear. CDR1 and CDR2 from the germline V gene are DFQATT and SNEGSKA (reference sequence). The CDR3 extends over 14 amino acids. V lost 3 bases to trimming and J lost 0 bases, with 10 bases between them. The CDR3 is CSARPLWSTDTQYF. The CDR3 DNA is TGCAGTGCTAGGCCGCTTTGGAGCACAGATACGCAGTATTTT.

This clonotype was found a few times. CDR3 loop: CASSNLAGAYEQYF. DNA for the CDR3: TGTGCCAGTAGTAATCTAGCGGGAGCGTACGAGCAGTACTTC. J is TRBJ2-7 and V is TRBV19; 10 nucleotides line up with TRBD2. CDR1 LNHDA and CDR2 SQIVND come from the germline V gene (reference sequence). The CDR3 contains 14 residues. V dropped 4 bases and J dropped 4; count of bases not matched to a gene: 4.

This clonotype was observed a handful of times. The DNA of the CDR3 is TGTGCCAGCAGAGGGACAGGGGGCTCTGGGGCCAACGTCCTGACTTTC. Protein: CASRGTGGSGANVLTF. The gene calls are TRBV12-3 or TRBV12-4 and TRBJ2-6; TRBD1 matches 11 bases. V lost 6 bases, J lost 0 bases, and 1 base stayed unmatched. The CDR3 contains 16 residues.